A single sample is the source of the 24 T cell receptor beta chains below, sequenced in a study of T cells after yellow fever vaccination. TCRdb used MiXCR to reprocess the 5' RACE reads, holding one entry per CDR3 protein. Among hundreds of thousands of distinct CDR3 sequences listed, around a tenth were seen once. The sample in question was PBMCs, obtained on the day of the first yellow fever vaccination. The receptors here all came from a man younger than 30 who received the YFV17D yellow fever vaccine.

This chain links TRBV27 with TRBJ2-1; D perhaps matches TRBD1 (5 bases). Germline V gene sequence: CDR1 MNHEY, CDR2 SMNVEV (reference sequence). This CDR3 spans 10 amino acids. V lost 6 bases and J 12 bases, leaving 9 bases between the germline ends. The CDR3 spells CASRGHRQFF. The CDR3 DNA is TGTGCCAGCAGGGGGCATCGGCAGTTCTTC.

The chain combines TRBV24-1 with TRBJ2-1, with D uncertain. The germline V and J ends were trimmed by 6 bases and 5 bases, with 7 bases remaining between them. The CDR3 totals 12 residues. The germline V gene encodes CDR1 KGHDR and CDR2 SFDVKD. CDR3 sequence reads: CATSLTNNEQFF. Written as DNA, the CDR3 is TGTGCCACCAGTTTGACCAACAATGAGCAGTTCTTC.

The genes are TRBV6-2 or TRBV6-3 and TRBJ2-3; the D is unclear. The germline CDR1 and CDR2 sequences are MNHEY and SVGEGT. The CDR3 totals 13 residues. V lost 6 bases to trimming and J lost 10 bases, with 17 bases between them. CDR3 in amino acids: CASSLLLTSPQYF. For the CDR3, the DNA is TGTGCCAGCAGCCTCCTATTGACCAGCCCGCAGTATTTT.

In its sample, this clonotype was seen a few times. The V call is TRBV7-9, the J call TRBJ2-7, with D perhaps given as TRBD1 or TRBD2 (6 bases each). Trimming shortened V by 1 base and J by 2 bases, and 18 bases separated the two germline ends. Germline V lookup: CDR1 SEHNR, CDR2 FQNEAQ (reference sequence). CDR3 length: 17 amino acids. The CDR3 loop reads CASSLGGGTPRAYEQYF. CDR3 bases: TGTGCCAGCAGCTTAGGAGGAGGGACACCAAGGGCCTACGAGCAGTACTTC.

This chain connects TRBV20-1 to TRBJ1-2; the D is unclear. Trimming left V 5 bases short and J 8 bases short, with 18 bases between. Per germline, CDR1 DFQATT and CDR2 SNEGSKA (reference sequence). The CDR3 consists of 13 residues. In DNA, the CDR3 is TGCAGTGCTTTACCCCGGGGTGGCGTAGGCTACACCTTC. Residues: CSALPRGGVGYTF.

The rearrangement joins TRBV9 to TRBJ1-2; no reliable D call. The V gene's germline CDR1 is SGDLS and CDR2 YYNGEE. Trimming left V 3 bases short and J 13 bases short, with 13 bases between. CDR3 length: 11 amino acids. The CDR3 DNA reads TGTGCCAGCAGCGGGGGTCGGTCTTCCACCTTC. Residues: CASSGGRSSTF.

This chain uses TRBV5-4 with TRBJ1-2, with a possible D match to TRBD1 (5 bases). This CDR3 is 18 amino acids long. V lost 5 bases and J 4 bases, leaving 27 bases between the germline ends. Per the germline V gene, CDR1 is SGHNT and CDR2 is YYREEE (reference sequence). The CDR3 spells CASRRSTSLQGSPYGYTF. Written as DNA, the CDR3 is TGTGCCAGCAGACGATCAACCTCTCTGCAGGGAAGCCCCTATGGCTACACCTTC.

The chain has TRBV19 and TRBJ2-2; TRBD2 agrees at 8 bases. CDR1 LNHDA and CDR2 SQIVND come from the germline V gene (reference sequence). CDR3 length: 16 residues. With 7 bases clipped from V and 4 bases from J, the junction kept 11 bases outside the gene matches. CDR3 DNA sequence: TGTGCCAGTACTAGCGGGCCGTCCCCGGGCACCGGGGAGCTGTTTTTT. This codes for CASTSGPSPGTGELFF.

Concerning this clonotype: Because it lacks the conserved phenylalanine or tryptophan at the end, this CDR3 is likely a read error. The chain links TRBV5-1 to TRBJ2-6; 9 bases are shared with TRBD1. The CDR3 length is 16 residues. The V and J ends lost 4 bases and 1 base, in that order; junction bases with no gene match: 3. Looked up from germline, CDR1 is SGHRS and CDR2 is YFSETQ. The CDR3 protein is CASSAGTGSGANVLTC. CDR3 DNA: TGCGCCAGCAGCGCCGGGACAGGGTCTGGGGCCAACGTCCTGACTTGC.

This clonotype has more than one count but fewer than ten. This chain joins TRBV12-3 or TRBV12-4 and TRBJ2-7, with TRBD1 as a possible D gene (7 bases). The CDR3 extends over 16 amino acids. V lost 3 bases, J lost 3 bases, and 18 bases lay in between. This chain's CDR3 is CASSLGQGGPSYEQYV. In nucleotides, the CDR3 is TGTGCCAGCAGTTTGGGGCAGGGGGGCCCGAGCTACGAGCAGTACGTC.

This sequence joins TRBV2 and TRBJ1-1; D gene unclear. CDR1 and CDR2 from the germline V gene are SNHLY and FYNNEI. With 7 bases removed from V and 3 bases from J, the gap between germline ends came to 9 bases. CDR3 length: 12 amino acids. The CDR3 reads CASNRADTEAFF. The CDR3 coding sequence is TGTGCCAGCAATAGAGCCGACACTGAAGCTTTCTTT. The full variable domain, its missing parts supplied by reference TRBV2 and TRBJ1-1, is EPEVTQTPSHQVTQMGQEVILRCVPISNHLYFYWYRQILGQKVEFLVSFYNNEISEKSEIFDDQFSVERPDGSNFTLKIRSTKLEDSAMYFCASNRADTEAFFGQGTRLTVV.

The chain recombines TRBV4-3 with TRBJ2-3, with D perhaps TRBD1 or TRBD2 (6 bases each). V was clipped by 1 base and J by 3 bases, with 14 bases between them. The germline CDR1 and CDR2 sequences are LGHNA and YSLEER. The CDR3 runs 16 residues. CDR3: CASSQVPGARTDTQYF. The CDR3 DNA sequence: TGCGCCAGCAGCCAAGTCCCGGGGGCGAGGACAGATACGCAGTATTTT.

This chain uses TRBV18 with TRBJ2-3, with D unclear. Deletions cut 5 bases from V and 7 bases from J, with 22 bases between. Per the germline V gene, CDR1 is KGHSH and CDR2 is LQKENI. The length of the CDR3 is 16 residues. CDR3 region: CASSAQTRTAMYTQYF. In DNA form, the CDR3 reads TGTGCCAGCTCAGCACAGACCAGGACGGCGATGTATACGCAGTATTTT.

This clonotype appeared a few times. This chain joins TRBV30 and TRBJ2-3; no clear D gene. The germline V gene encodes CDR1 GTSNPN and CDR2 SVGIG (reference sequence). V was cut by 4 bases and J by 1 base, with 9 bases left in between. The CDR3 consists of 13 residues. The DNA for the CDR3 is TGTGCCTGGACCCAGAAGGGCACAGATACGCAGTATTTT. This codes for CAWTQKGTDTQYF.

This clonotype has more than one count but fewer than ten. The chain is built from TRBV5-1 and TRBJ1-4; D uncertain. The CDR3 spans 13 residues. Trimming pared 4 bases from V and 3 bases from J, leaving 7 bases between. Germline CDR1 reads SGHRS; CDR2 reads YFSETQ. The CDR3 protein is CASSLQPNEKLFF. The DNA of the CDR3 is TGCGCCAGCAGCCTGCAGCCTAATGAAAAACTGTTTTTT.

This clonotype showed up just a few times. The genes are TRBV20-1 and TRBJ2-3, with 10 bases lining up with TRBD2. CDR1 and CDR2 (germline): DFQATT, SNEGSKA (reference sequence). After removal of 4 bases from V and 1 base from J, the junction contained 11 bases not matched to a gene. The CDR3 extends over 17 amino acids. CDR3 nucleotide sequence: TGCAGTGCTAACCCGTTGGGGCTAGCGGGGGGCACAGATACGCAGTATTTT. Protein product: CSANPLGLAGGTDTQYF.

The chain employs TRBV6-4 and TRBJ2-2, with a tentative D call TRBD2 (5 bases). CDR1 and CDR2 from the germline V gene are MRHNA and SNTAGT. The V and J ends lost 7 bases and 3 bases respectively, with 15 bases between them. The CDR3 runs to 15 residues. The CDR3 DNA reads as TGTGCCAGCAAAGCGGCCGGGTGGGACACCGGGGAGCTGTTTTTT. Translated, it gives CASKAAGWDTGELFF.

The V and J genes are TRBV7-2 and TRBJ2-5; TRBD2 aligns across 9 bases. Germline values: CDR1 SGHTA, CDR2 FQGNSA. The CDR3 has 16 amino acids. The V segment lost 1 base and the J segment 7 bases; nucleotides outside the gene matches: 10. Here the CDR3 reads CASSLGVSGGAGTQYF. CDR3 in DNA: TGTGCCAGCAGCTTAGGAGTTAGCGGGGGTGCTGGGACCCAGTACTTC.

The J gene is TRBJ1-1, the V gene TRBV2, with 8 positions matching TRBD1. V gave up 6 bases and J gave up 6 bases; unmatched junction bases: 6. CDR3 length: 13 residues. Per germline, CDR1 SNHLY and CDR2 FYNNEI. CDR3 amino acids: CASRKTGGAEAFF. CDR3 DNA sequence: TGTGCCAGCAGAAAAACAGGGGGGGCTGAAGCTTTCTTT.

In this sample, this clonotype turned up a few times. This chain uses TRBV5-1 with TRBJ2-5; the match to TRBD1 covers 8 bases. The length of the CDR3 is 14 residues. Looked up from germline, CDR1 is SGHRS and CDR2 is YFSETQ. Trimming took 7 bases from V and 2 from J; bases not matched to a gene: 7. The CDR3 loop is CASRITGGQETQYF. As DNA, the CDR3 is TGCGCCAGCCGGATTACAGGGGGACAAGAGACCCAGTACTTC.

The chain links TRBV7-2 to TRBJ1-2; perhaps TRBD1 as D (6 bases). The germline gives CDR1 SGHTA, CDR2 FQGNSA. The CDR3 runs 12 residues. Deletions cut 4 bases from V and 8 bases from J, with 11 bases between. CDR3 bases: TGTGCCAGCAGCTCGTCCGGGACAGGCTACACCTTC. This encodes CASSSSGTGYTF.

In its sample, this clonotype was seen a few times. The chain joins TRBV4-3 to TRBJ2-1, with D possibly matching TRBD2 (6 bases). The CDR3 extends over 13 amino acids. The V gene lost 0 bases and the J gene lost 11 bases, with 11 bases spanning the gap. Germline loops: CDR1 LGHNA, CDR2 YSLEER. The CDR3 DNA follows: TGCGCCAGCAGCCAAGAACGGGAGAGGCAGCAGTTCTTC. Translating it yields CASSQERERQQFF.

In its sample, this clonotype was seen many times. The V and J genes are TRBV12-3 or TRBV12-4 and TRBJ2-5, with 7 bases identical to TRBD2. There are 15 residues in the CDR3. The V gene end was trimmed by 1 base and the J gene end by 1 base; junction bases not matched to a gene: 3. The CDR3 protein is CASSLGAGPQETQYF. The DNA for the CDR3 is TGTGCCAGCAGTTTAGGAGCGGGGCCCCAAGAGACCCAGTACTTC.

This clonotype was counted a few times. The J gene is TRBJ2-3, the V gene TRBV29-1; D is unresolved. Between the trimmed V and J ends, which lost 8 bases and 0 bases, there was a span of 9 bases. The length of the CDR3 is 12 residues. The germline gives CDR1 SQVTM, CDR2 ANQGSEA. CDR3 bases: TGCAGCATCGTCACTAGCACAGATACGCAGTATTTT. Translation: CSIVTSTDTQYF.